A selection of T cell receptor beta chains follows, all from one sample in a study of cytomegalovirus exposure and HLA in healthy donors. Method: immunoSEQ multiplex PCR; TCRdb's copy keeps in-frame clones and lacks some. The repertoire holds around 190,000 clones, with roughly 78% as singletons. The specimen sequenced was PBMCs. Receptor source: a woman in her 40s in good health and CMV-seronegative. The CDR3 runs from the conserved cysteine through the conserved F or W. The D gene is left open where the match is weak. Rows give clone size only sometimes, using once, few, many, or a class for an expanded clone.

clone size	D gene	V gene	J gene	CDR3 DNA	CDR3 protein
-	TRBD2	TRBV11-2	TRBJ2-3	TGTGCCAGCAGCTTAGATTGGACTAGTACAGATACGCAGTATTTT	CASSLDWTSTDTQYF
-	-	TRBV13	TRBJ1-5	TGTGCCAGCAGCTTGGGAGGAGCACATCAGCCCCAGCATTTT	CASSLGGAHQPQHF
-	TRBD2	TRBV5-1	TRBJ2-5	TGCGCCAGCAGCGCAGGGACTAGCGGGAGTGGGGAGACCCAGTACTTC	CASSAGTSGSGETQYF
-	TRBD1	TRBV19	TRBJ1-5	TGTGCCAGTAGTATAGATCGGGACAGGGGTTATAGCAATCAGCCCCAGCATTTT	CASSIDRDRGYSNQPQHF
-	-	TRBV28	TRBJ1-2	TGTGCCAGCACCTTAGGGGGGGCAGATGGCTACACCTTC	CASTLGGADGYTF
-	TRBD1	TRBV10-3	TRBJ2-5	TGTGCCATCAGTGTGGGACAGGGGATAGAGACCCAGTACTTC	CAISVGQGIETQYF
-	TRBD1	TRBV28	TRBJ2-5	TGTGCCAGCAGCCTAGATCTGACAGGGGCCGGAGAGACCCAGTACTTC	CASSLDLTGAGETQYF
-	-	TRBV7-9	TRBJ2-2	TGTGCCAGCACCCCAAGCGCCGGGGAGCTGTTTTTT	CASTPSAGELFF
once	-	TRBV19	TRBJ1-5	TGTGCCAGTACCATACTGACAGGAGCCGGCAATCAGCCCCAGCATTTT	CASTILTGAGNQPQHF
few	TRBD1	TRBV11-3	TRBJ1-1	TGTGCCAGCAGCACCCAGGGGGCGAACACTGAAGCTTTCTTT	CASSTQGANTEAFF
-	-	TRBV27	TRBJ2-1	TGTGCCAGCAGTATAAGCGGGAATGAGCAGTTCTTC	CASSISGNEQFF
-	-	TRBV9	TRBJ2-7	TGTGCCAGCAGCGTAGTAGGGACTTCCTACGAGCAGTACTTC	CASSVVGTSYEQYF
-	-	TRBV5-5	TRBJ1-1	TGTGCCAGCAGCTTGGCGGCCTCCCGGGGAGCTTTCTTT	CASSLAASRGAFF
-	-	TRBV19	TRBJ1-1	TGTGCCAGTAGTATAGATCGGGCAGGGCCCACTGAAGCTTTCTTT	CASSIDRAGPTEAFF
few	-	TRBV5-1	TRBJ1-1	TGCGCCAGCAGCTTGGGTTCCGGGACACTAGAAGCTTTCTTT	CASSLGSGTLEAFF
-	TRBD1	TRBV7-6	TRBJ2-7	TGTGCCAGCAGCTCCAGGACAGGTAGCTACGAGCAGTACTTC	CASSSRTGSYEQYF
-	-	TRBV10-3	TRBJ1-2	TGTGCCATCAGAGCCCGGGCCTCCGGAGGGGAAGGCTACACCTTC	CAIRARASGGEGYTF
-	TRBD2	TRBV28	TRBJ2-3	TGTGCCAGCGGCCAGCCTATAGCGGGGGGGACAGATACGCAGTATTTT	CASGQPIAGGTDTQYF
-	TRBD1	TRBV27	TRBJ2-7	TGTGCCAGCAGTTTAGCAGGGGGCCGGTACGAGCAGTACTTC	CASSLAGGRYEQYF
-	-	TRBV27	TRBJ1-6	TGTGCCAGCAGGGCACAGGGTAGCTCACCCCTCCACTTT	CASRAQGSSPLHF
few	TRBD1	TRBV5-8	TRBJ1-5	TGTGCCAGCAGCCCGGGACAGGGATGGGGAGCCCAGCATTTT	CASSPGQGWGAQHF
-	-	TRBV2	TRBJ2-7	TGTGCCAGCAGTGAAGCAGCACCTCCCTCCTACGAGCAGTACTTC	CASSEAAPPSYEQYF
once	-	TRBV6-4	TRBJ2-3	TGTGCCAGCAGTGACACTGGGGGCCGGGCAGATACGCAGTATTTT	CASSDTGGRADTQYF
-	TRBD1	TRBV19	TRBJ2-7	TGTGCCAGTAGTCCCCGGACAGGGGGCTACGAGCAGTACTTC	CASSPRTGGYEQYF
-	-	TRBV2	TRBJ1-6	TGTGCCAGCAGCGAGGGCCCGGACGCCCTCCACTTT	CASSEGPDALHF
many	TRBD2	TRBV18	TRBJ2-1	TGTGCCAGCTCACCTAGGACTAGCGGGTCCTACAATGAGCAGTTCTTC	CASSPRTSGSYNEQFF
few	TRBD1	TRBV5-5	TRBJ2-1	TGTGCCAGCAGCCCGGGTGAAAGGGGGCTCGGGAATGAGCAGTTCTTC	CASSPGERGLGNEQFF
-	-	TRBV27	TRBJ2-3	TGTGCCAGCGGGGGGTCCCCTCCCCCCACAGATACGCAGTATTTT	CASGGSPPPTDTQYF
-	-	TRBV27	TRBJ2-7	TGTGCCAGCAGTTTAGATCGGCGGTGGATTCGAGAGCAGTACTTC	CASSLDRRWIREQYF
once	-	TRBV5-6	TRBJ2-7	TGTGCCAGCAGCTTGGGGCCCGCTATGGGCTACGAGCAGTACTTC	CASSLGPAMGYEQYF
-	-	TRBV9	TRBJ1-4	TGTGCCAGCAGCGTAGATGTCGGGAGAGGTGAAAAACTGTTTTTT	CASSVDVGRGEKLFF
-	TRBD2	TRBV5-5	TRBJ2-5	TGTGCCAGCAGCTCCCGACTAGCGGGGGGTAAGGAGACCCAGTACTTC	CASSSRLAGGKETQYF
-	TRBD2	TRBV27	TRBJ2-2	TGTGCCAGCAGTCCGCGACCCGGGACTAGCGGCACCGGGGAGCTGTTTTTT	CASSPRPGTSGTGELFF
-	-	TRBV19	TRBJ2-5	TGTGCCAGTAGTATAACAGGGGGAGGGGAGACCCAGTACTTC	CASSITGGGETQYF
-	-	TRBV6-6	TRBJ1-4	TGTGCCAGCAGCCCGACAAGTAGAAATGAAAAACTGTTTTTT	CASSPTSRNEKLFF
-	TRBD1	TRBV6-6	TRBJ1-2	TGTGCCAGCAGCCGGGACAGGGTAGCTAACTATGGCTACACCTTC	CASSRDRVANYGYTF
-	-	TRBV5-6	TRBJ2-2	TGTGCCAGCAGCTTGGCCCCCGGGGGCACCGGGGAGCTGTTTTTT	CASSLAPGGTGELFF
-	-	TRBV11-2	TRBJ1-6	TGTGCCAGCAGCTTAACCAGTTTTTCACCCCTCCACTTT	CASSLTSFSPLHF
-	TRBD1	TRBV2	TRBJ2-7	TGTGCCAGCAGTCTGGACAGGGGGATCTACGAGCAGTACTTC	CASSLDRGIYEQYF
once	TRBD2	TRBV7-3	TRBJ2-6	TGTGCCAGCAGCTTAAGAGGGAGCGGGAGGGCTGGGGCCAACGTCCTGACTTTC	CASSLRGSGRAGANVLTF
-	-	TRBV29-1	TRBJ2-2	TGCAGCGTTGAAGCCGGGTCCCGGGGCGGGGAGCTGTTTTTT	CSVEAGSRGGELFF
once	-	TRBV4-2	TRBJ2-7	TGTGCCAGCAGCCAAGGGGGTACAGGGACCTACTACGAGCAGTACTTC	CASSQGGTGTYYEQYF
-	TRBD2	TRBV6-6	TRBJ2-1	TGTGCCAGTACCTTAGGGAGGGTTGAGCAGTTCTTC	CASTLGRVEQFF
once	-	TRBV5-1	TRBJ2-1	TGCGCCAGCAGCTTGAATAGATACAATGAGCAGTTCTTC	CASSLNRYNEQFF
-	-	TRBV11-2	TRBJ1-1	TGTGCCAGCAGCTTAGTTAGGGGAGGCACTGAAGCTTTCTTT	CASSLVRGGTEAFF
-	TRBD2	TRBV29-1	TRBJ2-7	TGCAGCGTTGGCGGGACTAGCGGGAGCGAGCAGTACTTC	CSVGGTSGSEQYF
once	-	TRBV4-3	TRBJ1-2	TGCGCCAGCAGCCAAGAACTACAGGGCGGGCATGGCTACACCTTC	CASSQELQGGHGYTF